This TCR beta chain was captured in a study of T cells in Graves' hyperthyroidism and ophthalmopathy. Notes on the study in general: Blood also carried most thyroid clonotypes expanded above 0.001.

On the basis of clinical symptoms, serum thyroxine and TRAb, thyroid ultrasound and orbital computed tomography, diagnoses were made. V lost 8 bases and J lost 0; bases outside the gene matches: 5. CDR3 length: 14 residues. Germline lookup yields CDR1 MNHNS and CDR2 SASEGT. RNA transcripts yielded amplified TCR beta CDR3 regions. Initially, a first-round RT-PCR of the TCR CDR3 employed the HTBI primer set. TCRdb itself ran the multiplex PCR reads through MiXCR, one entry per CDR3 protein. Altogether fewer than 350,000 distinct CDR3 sequences are present, roughly 20% being singletons, with the ten largest covering less than 20%. This clonotype was counted ten times or more. Its antigen is still unknown.

Source material: blood. The chain recombines TRBV6-1 with TRBJ1-1; 8 nucleotides align to TRBD1. The sequence derives from a woman between 40 and 55 years old with Graves' ophthalmopathy. The CDR3 here is CASCRTGMNTEAFF. CDR3 DNA: TGTGCCAGCTGCAGGACAGGGATGAACACTGAAGCTTTCTTT.